Below, 3 T cell receptor beta chains from the same sample are listed, as sequenced in a study of CD4 T cell repertoires in COVID-19. Clones were sequenced by immunoSEQ multiplex PCR, and TCRdb holds only the in-frame ones, with some missing. The sample lists tens of thousands of clones, about four fifths seen once, with approximately 0.55% in the top ten. The sample was CD4+ T cells from peripheral blood, taken after recovery from COVID-19. The receptors stem from a human donor who had COVID-19.

The rearrangement uses TRBV19 and TRBJ2-2; D call uncertain. CDR1 is LNHDA and CDR2 is SQIVND in the germline V gene (reference sequence). CDR3 length equals 11 residues. V lost 7 bases and J lost 3, with 3 bases in between. The CDR3 bases are TGTGCCAGTACGGACACCGGGGAGCTGTTTTTT. Translation: CASTDTGELFF.

The chain joins TRBV11-3 to TRBJ2-2; D is unclear. The CDR3 runs 12 residues. Trimming pared 8 bases from V and 2 bases from J, leaving 6 bases between. Germline CDR1 reads SGHNT; CDR2 reads YENEEA. CDR3 nucleotide sequence: TGTGCCAGCCGCGGTAACACCGGGGAGCTGTTTTTT. Translation: CASRGNTGELFF.

V gene TRBV6-1 combines with J gene TRBJ1-3; no clear D gene. Per germline, CDR1 MNHNS and CDR2 SASEGT. Trimming pared 1 base from V and 1 base from J, leaving 11 bases between. The CDR3 covers 16 residues. The CDR3 DNA is TGTGCCAGCAGTGAAGTATTATCGGGTTCTGGAAACACCATATATTTT. Its translation: CASSEVLSGSGNTIYF.